This TCR beta chain was observed in a study of T cell repertoires in cytomegalovirus infection. About the study: Recently identified HLA-C-restricted CMV epitopes were among the peptides used. Study-wide points: Dominant in the ex vivo response were TCR beta clonotypes restricted by HLA-C and specific for CMV.

TCRdb used MiXCR to reprocess the reads, holding one entry per CDR3 protein. Of about 70,000 distinct CDR3 sequences in the sample, 20% to 25% were seen once. On this clonotype: The antigen is unknown.

The receptor was derived from a human donor in good health (CMV status not recorded). Some clones in this sample may be carry-over from other donors' samples. This specimen was CD8+ T cells from cultured PBMCs, taken from culture after CMV antigen stimulation.

The CDR3 bases are TGTGCCAGCAGCTTGGGAGGGGTCGATAATGAAAAACTGTTTTTT. Its protein is CASSLGGVDNEKLFF. The chain couples TRBV7-9 to TRBJ1-4; D perhaps matches TRBD1 (5 bases). Trimming took 3 bases from V and 4 from J, leaving 12 bases between them. The CDR3 is 15 residues long. CDR1 is SEHNR, CDR2 FQNEAQ, per germline (reference sequence).